The entry that follows covers one TCR beta chain sequence. The data derive from a study of CD8+CD57+ T cells in acquired aplastic anemia. Patients sequenced had flow cytometry evidence of CD8+CD57+ cell expansion. Blood sampling was performed on the patients, and none of them had received therapy by then. Template material for TCR beta VDJ and CDR3 profiling consisted of genomic DNA. From the reads, TCRdb called clonotypes with MiXCR, one entry per CDR3 protein. There are roughly 150,000 distinct CDR3 sequences in the sample; more than 45% occur only once, and 2.5% to 4% lies in the top ten. Sequencing was done on a sample of sorted CD4+, CD8+, or CD8+CD57+ T cells (not recorded which) from PBMCs. This receptor was taken from a human donor with aplastic anemia.

The CDR3 DNA follows: TGTGCCACCAGTGACCGAGGAGGGGCCACTAACTATGGCTACACCTTC. This codes for CATSDRGGATNYGYTF. The chain carries TRBV24-1 and TRBJ1-2, with D maybe TRBD1 (5 bases). This CDR3 is built from 16 residues. Germline-derived CDR1 and CDR2 are KGHDR and SFDVKD. Trimming cost V 4 bases and J 0 bases, with 14 bases left between them.